This entry features one TCR beta chain sequence. The data were obtained in a study of cytomegalovirus exposure and HLA in healthy donors. Use of 60 Vbeta and 13 Jbeta primers characterized the PCR. The data were produced by immunoSEQ multiplex PCR, yet TCRdb's version contains in-frame clones alone and is incomplete. The table lists 100,000 to 150,000 clones, about 80% of them singletons. V gave up 4 bases and J gave up 2 bases; unmatched junction bases: 7. Germline CDR1 and CDR2: MGHRA and YSYEKL. This CDR3 has 15 amino acids. The receptor comes from a woman between 18 and 29 years old in good health and CMV-seronegative. Sequenced material: PBMCs. The chain links TRBV4-1 to TRBJ1-2, with 7 bases lining up with TRBD1. Here the CDR3 DNA reads TGCGCCAGCAGCCCTTGGGTAGGGGGCAACTATGGCTACACCTTC. Amino acids: CASSPWVGGNYGYTF.